A selection of T cell receptor beta chains follows, all from one sample in a study of STAT5B mutations in CD4+ large granular lymphocyte leukemia. Libraries were prepared by immunoSEQ multiplex PCR; TCRdb keeps only in-frame clonotypes and omits some of them. The sample contains about 48,000 clones, under 80% of which appear only once. Sequencing input: CD4+ T cells from blood buffy coats. Receptors were obtained from a human donor in good health. Each CDR3 is given with its conserved first and last residue. A D gene is named only where the DNA matches it firmly. The size field is filled for only some rows; it gives once, few, many or a size class.

TGTGCCAGCAGCTTAGAGGGGTATAGTGAAAAACTGTTTTTT	CASSLEGYSEKLFF	TRBV7-8	.	.	TRBJ1-4
TGTGCCAGCAGCTCAGATCGGCGGGGGGGCCTGGAGACCCAGTACTTC	CASSSDRRGGLETQYF	TRBV5-4	TRBD2	.	TRBJ2-5
TGTGCCAGTAGGGCCACACTAGGCGCCGTGGATACGCAGTATTTT	CASRATLGAVDTQYF	TRBV19	.	.	TRBJ2-3
TGTGCCAGCAGCTTAGTAGGACAGGGCAGTGGGACCCAGTACTTC	CASSLVGQGSGTQYF	TRBV7-2	TRBD1	.	TRBJ2-5
TGTGCCAGCAGCTCCGGGACAGGGGGCTTGGGGAACACTGAAGCTTTCTTT	CASSSGTGGLGNTEAFF	TRBV5-5	TRBD1	.	TRBJ1-1
TGTGCCTGGAGTGTACGACAGAGTGGGGGCTACACCTTC	CAWSVRQSGGYTF	TRBV30	.	.	TRBJ1-2
TGTGCCAGCTCACCTGGGGACGGCAATCAGCCCCAGCATTTT	CASSPGDGNQPQHF	TRBV18	.	few	TRBJ1-5
TGTGCCAGCAGCCCGACAGGGCCTCAGGAGACCCAGTACTTC	CASSPTGPQETQYF	TRBV4-2	TRBD1	.	TRBJ2-5
TGCAGCGTTGAAAAGAGGGACAGGGGGAACACTGAAGCTTTCTTT	CSVEKRDRGNTEAFF	TRBV29-1	TRBD1	few	TRBJ1-1
TGTGCCAGCAGTGAATATATAGGAAACTCTGGGGCCAACGTCCTGACTTTC	CASSEYIGNSGANVLTF	TRBV25-1	.	.	TRBJ2-6
TGTGCCAGCAGTTACTCGACAGGGTCCGGGGCCAACGTCCTGACTTTC	CASSYSTGSGANVLTF	TRBV6-5	TRBD1	few	TRBJ2-6
TGTGCCTGGAGGGGCCCGGGGGATTACACCGGGGAGCTGTTTTTT	CAWRGPGDYTGELFF	TRBV30	.	.	TRBJ2-2
TGTGCCAGCATCCAACAGGGCGGGGCTCAGCCCCAGCATTTT	CASIQQGGAQPQHF	TRBV28	.	few	TRBJ1-5
TGTGCCAGCAGCTTAGCGGGGACAGGCCCCTCCTTGGGAGCCCAGTACTTC	CASSLAGTGPSLGAQYF	TRBV7-8	TRBD1	.	TRBJ2-5
TGTGCCAGCAGTTTAAGAAGGGGGCGGGGAACTAATGAAAAACTGTTTTTT	CASSLRRGRGTNEKLFF	TRBV28	TRBD1	.	TRBJ1-4
TGTGCCAGCAGTTACGGAGATACGCAGTATTTT	CASSYGDTQYF	TRBV6-5	.	.	TRBJ2-3
TGTGCCATCAGTGATCTCGGGGGAAGGGGCGCCTCCTACGAGCAGTACTTC	CAISDLGGRGASYEQYF	TRBV10-3	.	.	TRBJ2-7
TGTGCCAGCAGTTACCAGGAAACAGGGATTTCACCCCTCCACTTT	CASSYQETGISPLHF	TRBV6-6	.	.	TRBJ1-6
TGTGCCAGCTCACTACAAGACAATGAGCAGTTCTTC	CASSLQDNEQFF	TRBV18	.	.	TRBJ2-1
TGTGCCAGCAGGGAGACAGGGTTCTCCTACGAGCAGTACTTC	CASRETGFSYEQYF	TRBV27	TRBD1	.	TRBJ2-7
TGTGCCAGTAGTCGACTAGCGGGAGCCTCTAGCACAGATACGCAGTATTTT	CASSRLAGASSTDTQYF	TRBV19	TRBD2	.	TRBJ2-3
TGTGCCTGGAGTAGGGGGACCTCTGGAAACACCATATATTTT	CAWSRGTSGNTIYF	TRBV30	.	.	TRBJ1-3
TGCGCCAGCAGCACCAACGCGGGGGACGCCTACGAGCAGTACTTC	CASSTNAGDAYEQYF	TRBV5-1	TRBD2	.	TRBJ2-7
TGTGCCAGCAGCCAAGATACGGGAACAGGGGGTAGAACCGGGGAGCTGTTTTTT	CASSQDTGTGGRTGELFF	TRBV4-2	TRBD1	.	TRBJ2-2
TGTGCCAGCAGTTTATTGACAGGGTTTGAAAAACTGTTTTTT	CASSLLTGFEKLFF	TRBV28	TRBD1	.	TRBJ1-4
TGTGCCTGGAGCGGGTTTGGGATGCAAGAGACCCAGTACTTC	CAWSGFGMQETQYF	TRBV30	.	once	TRBJ2-5
TGTGCCAGCAGTTACACCGTACTTAGTACAGATACGCAGTATTTT	CASSYTVLSTDTQYF	TRBV6-5	.	.	TRBJ2-3
TGTGCCAGCAGCTTAATGATGAACACTGAAGCTTTCTTT	CASSLMMNTEAFF	TRBV7-3	.	few	TRBJ1-1
TGTGCCAGTAGTACCCGCGGGACAGGGGATCAGCCCCAGCATTTT	CASSTRGTGDQPQHF	TRBV19	TRBD1	few	TRBJ1-5
TGTGCCAGCAGCTTGGAGGATAACAATTCACCCCTCCACTTT	CASSLEDNNSPLHF	TRBV5-4	.	.	TRBJ1-6
TGTGCCAGCAGCCGAACCGGGACAGGGGATGAAAAACTGTTTTTT	CASSRTGTGDEKLFF	TRBV6-1	TRBD1	once	TRBJ1-4
TGTGCCAGCAGCTTGGGGGGATTCAACTATGGCTACACCTTC	CASSLGGFNYGYTF	TRBV5-5	.	.	TRBJ1-2
TGTGCCAGCAGGTCCTCAGGTTTCTATGGCTACACCTTC	CASRSSGFYGYTF	TRBV7-2	.	once	TRBJ1-2
TGTGCCAGCAGTGATGATTTCAGGGGAAGAGGGGATACGCAGTATTTT	CASSDDFRGRGDTQYF	TRBV6-1	.	.	TRBJ2-3
TGTGCCAGCAGCTCCTGGGGGGGCGCGAACAATGAGCAGTTCTTC	CASSSWGGANNEQFF	TRBV7-2	.	.	TRBJ2-1